The present entry profiles one TCR beta chain with its context. Its specificity is not known. Amplification used 60 Vbeta primers and 13 Jbeta primers. Clones were sequenced by immunoSEQ multiplex PCR, and TCRdb holds only the in-frame ones, with some missing. The sample carries 110,000 or so clones, around 81% recorded once. The sample originates from a study of cytomegalovirus exposure and HLA in healthy donors. The wider study: For the approximately 430 genotyped donors, roughly 80% fell within the Caucasian-associated ancestry cluster. Study results and limitations: In a later analysis, TCR beta V- and J-gene trimming showed a link to a missense DCLRE1C variant. Analyzed later, association rates of TCRs varied across HLA loci, with DRB1 most and HLA-C fewest.

As for the donors, each was a healthy bone marrow donor. This CDR3 comprises 14 residues. V lost 3 bases and J lost 5, with 13 bases in between. Germline loops: CDR1 MNHNS, CDR2 SASEGT. V usage is TRBV6-1 and J usage is TRBJ1-2; D gene unclear. Sequences were obtained from PBMCs. The clonotype was recovered from a woman in her twenties or thirties in good health and CMV-seronegative. The CDR3 protein is CASSDLEAAYGYTF. CDR3 in DNA: TGTGCCAGCAGTGATTTGGAAGCGGCATATGGCTACACCTTC.